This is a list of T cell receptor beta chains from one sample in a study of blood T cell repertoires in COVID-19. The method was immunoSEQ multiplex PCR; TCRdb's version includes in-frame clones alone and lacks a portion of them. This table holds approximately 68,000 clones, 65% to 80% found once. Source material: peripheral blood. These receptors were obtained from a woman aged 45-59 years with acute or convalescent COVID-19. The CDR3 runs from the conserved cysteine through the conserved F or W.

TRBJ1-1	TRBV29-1	CSVGTGPNTEAFF
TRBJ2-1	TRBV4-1	CASSQVVASYNEQFF
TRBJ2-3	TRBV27	CASSFAGGSVDTQYF
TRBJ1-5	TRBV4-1	CASSRTGGGNQPQHF
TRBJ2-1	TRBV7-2	CASSQGAVSYNEQFF
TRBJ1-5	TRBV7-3	CASSSHRGGNQPQHF
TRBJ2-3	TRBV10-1	CASSGIQSTDTQYF
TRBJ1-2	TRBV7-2	CASSSRTGSNGYTF
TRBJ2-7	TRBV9	CASSAQGTPYEQYF
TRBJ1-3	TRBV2	CASKFLGHSGNTIYF
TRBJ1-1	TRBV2	CASEGQGRAFF
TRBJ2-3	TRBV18	CASSRSVQDTQYF
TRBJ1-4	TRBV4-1	CASSHPTGVNEKLFF
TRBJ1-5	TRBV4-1	CASSLEVDQPQHF
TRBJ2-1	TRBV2	CASNFLAGGINEQFF
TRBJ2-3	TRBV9	CASSVGGGGTDTQYF
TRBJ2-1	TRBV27	CASSSASLAGIVAGVNEQFF
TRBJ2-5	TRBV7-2	CASRAILGGGRETQYF
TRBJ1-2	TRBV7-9	CASSFSQGNGYTF
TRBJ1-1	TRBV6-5	CASSYSSQLNTEAFF
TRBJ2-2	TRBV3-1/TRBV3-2	CASSQDINTGELFF
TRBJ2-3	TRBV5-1	CASSLVVAGAGDTQYF
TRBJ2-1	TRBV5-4	CASSLELEQFF
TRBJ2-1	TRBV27	CASSGGGRAYNEQFF
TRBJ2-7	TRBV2	CASSEQGAGEQYF
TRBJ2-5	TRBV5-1	CASSLDSAGGGETQYF
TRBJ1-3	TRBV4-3	CASSQDHPQATGNTIYF
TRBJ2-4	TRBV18	CASSPGTTKNIQYF
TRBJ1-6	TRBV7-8	CASSLALSPLHF
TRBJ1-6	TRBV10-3	CAISLTGSNSPLHF
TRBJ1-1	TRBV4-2	CASSQDRRGTEAFF
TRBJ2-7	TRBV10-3	CAISETGYEQYF
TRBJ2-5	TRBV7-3	CASSPNPGGETQYF
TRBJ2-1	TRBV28	CASSRALAGGYNEQFF
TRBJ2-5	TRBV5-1	CASSGSRGYQETQYF
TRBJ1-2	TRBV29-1	CSILNLPGQGAYGYTF
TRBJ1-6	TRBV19	CASRSREGSSPLHF
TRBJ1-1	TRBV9	CASSVDGRYTEAFF
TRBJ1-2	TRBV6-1	CASSESHRWDNYGYTF
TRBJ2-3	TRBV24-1	CATSGLGTDTQYF
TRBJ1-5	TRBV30	CAWSSLDRVDQPQHF
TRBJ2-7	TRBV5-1	CASSSQSGAGGYEQYF
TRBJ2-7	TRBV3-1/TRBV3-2	CASSPPTVPYEQYF
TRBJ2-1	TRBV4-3	CASSQGGGQGAFYNEQFF
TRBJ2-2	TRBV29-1	CSVEGLENTGELFF